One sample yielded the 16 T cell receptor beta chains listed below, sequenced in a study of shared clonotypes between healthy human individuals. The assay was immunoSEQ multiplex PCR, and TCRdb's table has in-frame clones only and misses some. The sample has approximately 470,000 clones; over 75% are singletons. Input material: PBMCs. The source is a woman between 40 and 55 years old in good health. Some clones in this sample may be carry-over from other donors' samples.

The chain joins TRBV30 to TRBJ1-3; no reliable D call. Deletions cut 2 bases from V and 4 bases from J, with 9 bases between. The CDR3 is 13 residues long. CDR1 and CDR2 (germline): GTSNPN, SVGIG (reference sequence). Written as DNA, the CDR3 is TGTGCCTGGAGTTCCGGGTCCGGAAACACCATATATTTT. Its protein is CAWSSGSGNTIYF.

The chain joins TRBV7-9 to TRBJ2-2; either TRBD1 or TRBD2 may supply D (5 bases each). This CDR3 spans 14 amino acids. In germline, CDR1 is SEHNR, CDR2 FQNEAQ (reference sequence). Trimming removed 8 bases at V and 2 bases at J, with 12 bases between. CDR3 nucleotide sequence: TGTGCCAGCGTCGAGGGGATAAACACCGGGGAGCTGTTTTTT. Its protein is CASVEGINTGELFF. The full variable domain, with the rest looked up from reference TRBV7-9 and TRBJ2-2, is DTGVSQNPRHKITKRGQNVTFRCDPISEHNRLYWYRQTLGQGPEFLTYFQNEAQLEKSRLLSDRFSAERPKGSFSTLEIQRTEQGDSAMYLCASVEGINTGELFFGEGSRLTVL.

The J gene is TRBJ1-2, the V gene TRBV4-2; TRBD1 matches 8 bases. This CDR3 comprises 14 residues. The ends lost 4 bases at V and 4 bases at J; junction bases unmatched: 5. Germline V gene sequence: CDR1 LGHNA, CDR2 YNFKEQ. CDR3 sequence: CASSLPGTGYGYTF. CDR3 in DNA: TGTGCCAGCAGCCTGCCCGGGACAGGCTATGGCTACACCTTC.

The DNA of the CDR3 is TGTGCCAGCATTCAACAGGGGGCTAGCTACGAGCAGTACTTC. Translating gives CASIQQGASYEQYF. The chain employs TRBV2 and TRBJ2-7, with 9 bases fitting TRBD1. The CDR3 consists of 14 residues. Germline V lookup: CDR1 SNHLY, CDR2 FYNNEI. V lost 7 bases to trimming and J lost 3 bases; unmatched junction nucleotides: 7.

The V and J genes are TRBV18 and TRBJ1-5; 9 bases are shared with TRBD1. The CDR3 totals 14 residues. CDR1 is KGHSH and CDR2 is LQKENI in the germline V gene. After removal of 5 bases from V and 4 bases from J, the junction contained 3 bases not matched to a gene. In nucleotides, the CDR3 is TGTGCCAGCTCATGGGGACAGGGTAATCAGCCCCAGCATTTT. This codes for CASSWGQGNQPQHF.

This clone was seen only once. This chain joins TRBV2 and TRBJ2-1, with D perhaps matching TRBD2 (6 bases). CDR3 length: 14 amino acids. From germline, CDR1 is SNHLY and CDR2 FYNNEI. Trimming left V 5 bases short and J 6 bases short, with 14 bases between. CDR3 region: CASSRGKSGNEQFF. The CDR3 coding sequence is TGTGCCAGCAGTCGGGGGAAGAGCGGCAATGAGCAGTTCTTC.

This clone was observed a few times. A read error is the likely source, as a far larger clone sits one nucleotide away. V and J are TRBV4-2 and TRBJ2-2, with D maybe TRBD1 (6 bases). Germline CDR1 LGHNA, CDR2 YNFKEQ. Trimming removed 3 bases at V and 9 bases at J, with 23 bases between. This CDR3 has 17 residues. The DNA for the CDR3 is TGTGCCAGCAGCCAGGCACGGGCAGGACAGAATACCTGGGAGCTGTTTTTT. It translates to CASSQARAGQNTWELFF.

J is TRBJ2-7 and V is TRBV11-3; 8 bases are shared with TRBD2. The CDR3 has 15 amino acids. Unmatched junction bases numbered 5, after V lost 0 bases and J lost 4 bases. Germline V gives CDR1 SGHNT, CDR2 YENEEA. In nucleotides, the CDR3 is TGTGCCAGCAGCTTAGAAACTAGCGGAACATACGAGCAGTACTTC. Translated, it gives CASSLETSGTYEQYF.

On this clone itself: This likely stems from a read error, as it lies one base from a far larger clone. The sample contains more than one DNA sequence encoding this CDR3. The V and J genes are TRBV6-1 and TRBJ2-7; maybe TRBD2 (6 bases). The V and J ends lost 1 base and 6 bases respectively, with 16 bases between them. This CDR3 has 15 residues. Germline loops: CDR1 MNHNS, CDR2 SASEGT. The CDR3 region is CASSEEEGAHVEQYF. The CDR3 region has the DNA TGTGCCAGCAGTGAAGAGGAGGGTGCGCATGTCGAGCAGTACTTC.

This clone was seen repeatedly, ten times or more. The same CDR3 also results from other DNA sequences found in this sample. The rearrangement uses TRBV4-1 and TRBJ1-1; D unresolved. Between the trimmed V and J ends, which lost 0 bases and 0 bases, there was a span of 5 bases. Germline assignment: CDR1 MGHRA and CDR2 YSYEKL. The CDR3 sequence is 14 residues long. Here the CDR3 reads CASSQDKLNTEAFF. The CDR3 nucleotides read TGCGCCAGCAGCCAAGATAAACTGAACACTGAAGCTTTCTTT.

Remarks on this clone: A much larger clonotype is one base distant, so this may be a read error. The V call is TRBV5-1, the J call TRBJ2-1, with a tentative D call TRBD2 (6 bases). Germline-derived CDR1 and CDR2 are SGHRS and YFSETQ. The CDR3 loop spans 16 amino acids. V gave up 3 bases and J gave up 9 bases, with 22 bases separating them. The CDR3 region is CASSSKTGLWIFEQFF. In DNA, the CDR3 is TGCGCCAGCAGCTCGAAGACGGGACTGTGGATCTTTGAGCAGTTCTTC.

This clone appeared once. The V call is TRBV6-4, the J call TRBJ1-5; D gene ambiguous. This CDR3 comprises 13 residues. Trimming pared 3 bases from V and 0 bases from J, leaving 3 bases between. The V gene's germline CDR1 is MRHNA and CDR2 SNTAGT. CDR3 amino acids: CASSDYSNQPQHF. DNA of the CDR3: TGTGCCAGCAGTGATTATAGCAATCAGCCCCAGCATTTT.

The CDR3 here is CASSDHGQGNTEAFF. The CDR3 region has the DNA TGTGCCAGCAGTGACCACGGACAGGGGAACACTGAAGCTTTCTTT. The gene calls are TRBV25-1 and TRBJ1-1, with TRBD1 matching 8 bases. The germline gives CDR1 MGHDK, CDR2 SYGVNS. The CDR3 is 15 amino acids. J gave up 1 base and V 3 bases, and 4 bases lay outside the gene matches. The full variable domain, with the rest looked up from reference TRBV25-1 and TRBJ1-1, is EADIYQTPRYLVIGTGKKITLECSQTMGHDKMYWYQQDPGMELHLIHYSYGVNSTEKGDLSSESTVSRIRTEHFPLTLESARPSHTSQYLCASSDHGQGNTEAFFGQGTRLTVV.

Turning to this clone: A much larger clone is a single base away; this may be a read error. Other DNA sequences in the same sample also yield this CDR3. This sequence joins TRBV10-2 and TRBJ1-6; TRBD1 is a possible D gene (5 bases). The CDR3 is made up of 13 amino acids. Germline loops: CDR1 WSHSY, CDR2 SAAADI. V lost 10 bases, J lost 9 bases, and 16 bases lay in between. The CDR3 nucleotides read TGCGCCACCCAGACAGAAATGGGTTCACCCCTCCACTTT. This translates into CATQTEMGSPLHF.

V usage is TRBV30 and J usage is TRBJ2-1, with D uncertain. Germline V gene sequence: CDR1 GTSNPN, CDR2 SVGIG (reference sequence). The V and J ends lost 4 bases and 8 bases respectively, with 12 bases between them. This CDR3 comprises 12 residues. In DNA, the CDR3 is TGTGCCTGGACAATTGGGCAGCATGAGCAGTTCTTC. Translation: CAWTIGQHEQFF.

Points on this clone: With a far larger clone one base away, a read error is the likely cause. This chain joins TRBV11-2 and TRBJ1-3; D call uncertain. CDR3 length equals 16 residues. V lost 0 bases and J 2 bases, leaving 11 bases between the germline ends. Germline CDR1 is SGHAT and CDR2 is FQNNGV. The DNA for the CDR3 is TGTGCCAGCAGCTTAGATCTGCAGGTGGCTGGAAACACCATATATTTT. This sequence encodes CASSLDLQVAGNTIYF.